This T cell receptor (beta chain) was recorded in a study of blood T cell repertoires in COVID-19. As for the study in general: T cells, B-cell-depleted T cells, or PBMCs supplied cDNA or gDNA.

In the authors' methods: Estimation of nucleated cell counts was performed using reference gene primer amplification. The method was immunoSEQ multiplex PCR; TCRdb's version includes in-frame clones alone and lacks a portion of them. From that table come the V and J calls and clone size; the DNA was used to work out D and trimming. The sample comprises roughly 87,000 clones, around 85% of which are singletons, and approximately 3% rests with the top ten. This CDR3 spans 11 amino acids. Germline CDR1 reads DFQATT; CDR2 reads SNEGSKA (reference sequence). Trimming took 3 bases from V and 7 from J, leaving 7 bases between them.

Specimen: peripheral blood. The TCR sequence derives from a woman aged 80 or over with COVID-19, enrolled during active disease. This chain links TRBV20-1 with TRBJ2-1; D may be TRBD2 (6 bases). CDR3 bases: TGCAGTGCTAGTCGGGGGAATGAGCAGTTCTTC. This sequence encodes CSASRGNEQFF.